The clone carrying this T cell receptor beta chain was detected ten times or more. Genomic DNA provided the template from which TCR beta VDJ and CDR3 profiles were obtained. In TCRdb, the reads were re-called with MiXCR into one record per CDR3 protein. The sample yields under 500,000 distinct CDR3 sequences, 25% to 40% seen once. This entry belongs to a study of CD8+CD57+ T cells in acquired aplastic anemia. By flow cytometry, patients selected for sequencing had shown an expansion of CD8+CD57+ cells. Sequencing was carried out using sorted CD4+, CD8+, or CD8+CD57+ T cells (not recorded which) from PBMCs. This TCR came from a human donor with aplastic anemia.

CDR3 region: CATRPQATMNTEAFF. DNA for the CDR3: TGTGCCACCAGACCACAGGCAACAATGAACACTGAAGCTTTCTTT. The V call is TRBV15, the J call TRBJ1-1; D might be TRBD1 (5 bases). V lost 6 bases, J lost 0 bases, and 14 bases lay in between. Germline CDR1 and CDR2: LNHNV and YYDKDF (reference sequence). This CDR3 contains 15 residues. Using reference TRBV15 and TRBJ1-1 for the parts outside the CDR3, the full variable domain is DAMVIQNPRYQVTQFGKPVTLSCSQTLNHNVMYWYQQKSSQAPKLLFHYYDKDFNNEADTPDNFQSRRPNTSFCFLDIRSPGLGDTAMYLCATRPQATMNTEAFFGQGTRLTVV.